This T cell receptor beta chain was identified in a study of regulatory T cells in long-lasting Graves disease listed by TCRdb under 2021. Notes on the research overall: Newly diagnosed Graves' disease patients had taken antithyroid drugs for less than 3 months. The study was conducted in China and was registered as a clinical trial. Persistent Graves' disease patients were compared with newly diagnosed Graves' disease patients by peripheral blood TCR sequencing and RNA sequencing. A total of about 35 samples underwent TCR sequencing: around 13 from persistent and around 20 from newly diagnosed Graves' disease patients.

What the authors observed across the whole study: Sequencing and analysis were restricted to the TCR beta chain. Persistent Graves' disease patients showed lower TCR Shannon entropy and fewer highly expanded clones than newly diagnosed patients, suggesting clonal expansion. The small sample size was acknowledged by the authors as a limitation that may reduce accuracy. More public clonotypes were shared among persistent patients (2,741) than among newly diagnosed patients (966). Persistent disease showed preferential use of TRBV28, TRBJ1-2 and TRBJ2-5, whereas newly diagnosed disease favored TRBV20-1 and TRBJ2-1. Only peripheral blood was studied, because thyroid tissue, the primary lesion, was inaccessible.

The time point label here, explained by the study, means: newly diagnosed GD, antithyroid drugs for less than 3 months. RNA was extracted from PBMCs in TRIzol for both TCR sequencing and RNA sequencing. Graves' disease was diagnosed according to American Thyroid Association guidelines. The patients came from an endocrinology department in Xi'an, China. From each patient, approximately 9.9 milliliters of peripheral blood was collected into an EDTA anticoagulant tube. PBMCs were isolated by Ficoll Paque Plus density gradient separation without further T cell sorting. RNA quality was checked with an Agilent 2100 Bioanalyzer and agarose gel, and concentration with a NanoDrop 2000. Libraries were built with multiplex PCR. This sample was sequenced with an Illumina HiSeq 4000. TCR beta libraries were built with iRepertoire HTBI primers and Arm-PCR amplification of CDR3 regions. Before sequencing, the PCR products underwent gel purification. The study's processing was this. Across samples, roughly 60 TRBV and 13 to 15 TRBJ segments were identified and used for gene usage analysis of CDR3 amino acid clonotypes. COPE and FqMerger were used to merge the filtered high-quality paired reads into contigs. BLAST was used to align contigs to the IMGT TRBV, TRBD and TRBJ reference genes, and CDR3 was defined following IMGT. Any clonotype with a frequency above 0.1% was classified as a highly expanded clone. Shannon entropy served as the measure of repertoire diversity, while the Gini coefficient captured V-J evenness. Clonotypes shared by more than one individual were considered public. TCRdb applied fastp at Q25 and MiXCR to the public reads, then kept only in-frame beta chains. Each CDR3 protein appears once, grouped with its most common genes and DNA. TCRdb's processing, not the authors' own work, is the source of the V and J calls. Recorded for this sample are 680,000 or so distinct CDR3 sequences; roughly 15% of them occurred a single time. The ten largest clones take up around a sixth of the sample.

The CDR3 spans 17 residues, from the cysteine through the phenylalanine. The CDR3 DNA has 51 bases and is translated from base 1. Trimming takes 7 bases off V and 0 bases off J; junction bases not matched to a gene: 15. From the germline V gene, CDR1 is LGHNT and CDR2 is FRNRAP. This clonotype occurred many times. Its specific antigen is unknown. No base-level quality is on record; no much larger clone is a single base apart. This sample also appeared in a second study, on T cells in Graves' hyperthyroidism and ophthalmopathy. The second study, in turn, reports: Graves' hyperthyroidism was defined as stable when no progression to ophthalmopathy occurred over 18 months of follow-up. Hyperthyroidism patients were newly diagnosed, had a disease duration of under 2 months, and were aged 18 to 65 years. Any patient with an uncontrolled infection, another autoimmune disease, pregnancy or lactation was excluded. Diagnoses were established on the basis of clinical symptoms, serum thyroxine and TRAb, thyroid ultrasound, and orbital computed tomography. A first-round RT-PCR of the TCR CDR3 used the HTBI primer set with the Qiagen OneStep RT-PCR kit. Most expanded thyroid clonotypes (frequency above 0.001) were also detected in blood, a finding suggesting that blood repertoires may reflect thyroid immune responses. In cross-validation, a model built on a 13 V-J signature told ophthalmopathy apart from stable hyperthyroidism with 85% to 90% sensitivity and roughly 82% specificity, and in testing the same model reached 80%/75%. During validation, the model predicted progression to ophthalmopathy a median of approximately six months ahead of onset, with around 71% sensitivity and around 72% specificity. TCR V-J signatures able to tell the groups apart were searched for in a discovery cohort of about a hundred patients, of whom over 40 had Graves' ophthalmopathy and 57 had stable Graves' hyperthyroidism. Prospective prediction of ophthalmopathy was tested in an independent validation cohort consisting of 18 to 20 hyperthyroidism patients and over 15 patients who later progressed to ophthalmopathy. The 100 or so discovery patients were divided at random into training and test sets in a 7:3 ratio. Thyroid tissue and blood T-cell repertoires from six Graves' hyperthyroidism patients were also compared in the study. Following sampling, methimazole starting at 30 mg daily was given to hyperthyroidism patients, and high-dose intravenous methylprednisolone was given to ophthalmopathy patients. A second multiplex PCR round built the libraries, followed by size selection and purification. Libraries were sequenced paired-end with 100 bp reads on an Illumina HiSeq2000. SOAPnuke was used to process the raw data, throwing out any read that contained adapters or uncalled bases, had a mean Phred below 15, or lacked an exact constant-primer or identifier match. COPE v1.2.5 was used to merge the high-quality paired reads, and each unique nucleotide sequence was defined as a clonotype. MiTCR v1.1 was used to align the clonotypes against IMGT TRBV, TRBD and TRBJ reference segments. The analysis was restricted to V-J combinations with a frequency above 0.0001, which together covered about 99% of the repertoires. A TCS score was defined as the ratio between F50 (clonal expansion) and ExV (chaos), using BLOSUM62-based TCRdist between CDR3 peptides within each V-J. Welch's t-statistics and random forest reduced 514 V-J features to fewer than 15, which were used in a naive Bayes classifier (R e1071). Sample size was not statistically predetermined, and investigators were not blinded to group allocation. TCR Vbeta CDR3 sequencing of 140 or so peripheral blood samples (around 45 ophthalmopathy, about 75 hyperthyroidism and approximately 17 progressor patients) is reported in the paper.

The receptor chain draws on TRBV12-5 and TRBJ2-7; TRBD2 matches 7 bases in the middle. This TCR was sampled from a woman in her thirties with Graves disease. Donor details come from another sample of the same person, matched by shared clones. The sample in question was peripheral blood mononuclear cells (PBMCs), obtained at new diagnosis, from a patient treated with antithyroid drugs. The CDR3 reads CASDSCGGLPHSYEQYF. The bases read TGTGCTAGTGACTCATGCGGGGGACTACCCCACTCCTACGAGCAGTACTTC.